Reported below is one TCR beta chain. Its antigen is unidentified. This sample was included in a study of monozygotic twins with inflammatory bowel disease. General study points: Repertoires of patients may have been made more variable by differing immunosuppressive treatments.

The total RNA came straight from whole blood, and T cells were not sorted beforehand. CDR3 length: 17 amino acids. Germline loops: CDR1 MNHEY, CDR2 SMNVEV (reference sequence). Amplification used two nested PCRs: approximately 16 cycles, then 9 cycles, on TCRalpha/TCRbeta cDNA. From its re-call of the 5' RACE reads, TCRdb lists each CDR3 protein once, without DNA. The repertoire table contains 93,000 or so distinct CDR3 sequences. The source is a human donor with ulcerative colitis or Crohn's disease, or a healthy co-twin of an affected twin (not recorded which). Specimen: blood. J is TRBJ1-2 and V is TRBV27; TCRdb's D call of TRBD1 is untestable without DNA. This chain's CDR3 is CASSSRDRGLANYGYTF.